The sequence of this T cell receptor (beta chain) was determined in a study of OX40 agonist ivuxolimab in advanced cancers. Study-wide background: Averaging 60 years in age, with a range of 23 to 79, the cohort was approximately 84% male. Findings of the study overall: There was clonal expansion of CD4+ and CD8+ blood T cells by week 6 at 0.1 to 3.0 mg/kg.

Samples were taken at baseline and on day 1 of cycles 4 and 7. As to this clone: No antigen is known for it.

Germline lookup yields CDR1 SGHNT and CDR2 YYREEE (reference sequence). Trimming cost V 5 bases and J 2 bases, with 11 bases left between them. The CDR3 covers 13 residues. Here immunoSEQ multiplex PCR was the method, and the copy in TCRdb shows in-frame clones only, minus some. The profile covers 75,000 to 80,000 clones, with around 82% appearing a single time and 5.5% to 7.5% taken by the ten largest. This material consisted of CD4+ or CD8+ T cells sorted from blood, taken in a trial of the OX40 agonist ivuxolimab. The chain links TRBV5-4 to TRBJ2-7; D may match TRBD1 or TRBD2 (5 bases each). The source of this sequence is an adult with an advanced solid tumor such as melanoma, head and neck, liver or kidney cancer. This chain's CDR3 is CASRRGPAYEQYF. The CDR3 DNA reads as TGTGCCAGCAGGAGGGGCCCCGCCTACGAGCAGTACTTC.